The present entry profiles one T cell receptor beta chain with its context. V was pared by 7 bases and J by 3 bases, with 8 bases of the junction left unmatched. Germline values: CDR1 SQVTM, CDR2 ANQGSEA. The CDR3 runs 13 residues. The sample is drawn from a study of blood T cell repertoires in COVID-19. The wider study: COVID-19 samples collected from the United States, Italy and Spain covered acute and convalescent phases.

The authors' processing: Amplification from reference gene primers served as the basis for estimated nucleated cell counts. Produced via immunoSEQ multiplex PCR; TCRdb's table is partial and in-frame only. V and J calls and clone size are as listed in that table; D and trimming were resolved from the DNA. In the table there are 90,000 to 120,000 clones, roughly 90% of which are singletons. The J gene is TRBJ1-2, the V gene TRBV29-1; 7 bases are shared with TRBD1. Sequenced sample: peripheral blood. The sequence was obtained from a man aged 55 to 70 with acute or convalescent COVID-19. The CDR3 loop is CSAAETGYYGYTF. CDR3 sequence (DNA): TGCAGCGCCGCGGAGACAGGGTACTATGGCTACACCTTC.